The clone carrying this T cell receptor (beta chain) came up a few times. The data were taken from a study of response to subunit inactivated influenza vaccine. J lost 2 bases, V lost 2 bases, and 6 bases had no gene match. The CDR3 consists of 16 residues. The germline V gene encodes CDR1 ENHRY and CDR2 SYGVKD. TCRdb analysed the RT-PCR reads with MiXCR anew, one entry per CDR3 protein. The table records just under 550,000 distinct CDR3 sequences, around a quarter of them present only once. This same sample was also taken into another study, of T cells expressing NK-cell markers. That source reports: TCR beta libraries carry UMIs added by 5'RACE template switching. Sequencing covered eight donors, seven HCMV-seropositive and one seronegative.

The starting material was CD4+ T cells sorted from PBMCs, obtained roughly 13 days after vaccination. V gene TRBV10-3 combines with J gene TRBJ2-7; 10 positions match TRBD1. The receptor was isolated from a man aged 45-65 years who received an inactivated influenza vaccine. The CDR3 sequence is CAISEGGQGRTYEQYF. CDR3 DNA sequence: TGTGCCATCAGTGAGGGGGGACAGGGGCGGACCTACGAGCAGTACTTC.